These 9 T cell receptor beta chains were all obtained from the same sample, sequenced in a study of T cell responses to AZD1222 COVID-19 vaccine. TCRdb's copy holds only in-frame clones and misses some; the assay was immunoSEQ multiplex PCR. The sample holds over 85,000 clones, approximately 84% seen once. The sequencing used peripheral blood, collected on day 0 of AZD1222 vaccination. These receptors all stem from an adult in good health.

In this sample, this clone turned up once. The rearrangement uses TRBV24-1 and TRBJ2-1; TRBD2 is a possible D gene (7 bases). Per germline, CDR1 KGHDR and CDR2 SFDVKD. V was pared by 6 bases and J by 6 bases, with 17 bases between. This CDR3 contains 15 residues. For the CDR3, the DNA is TGTGCCACCAGTCTAGTCCGGGGGGCTCGCAATGAGCAGTTCTTC. Its protein is CATSLVRGARNEQFF.

The V call is TRBV7-3, the J call TRBJ2-1; 8 nucleotides align to TRBD1. With 3 bases clipped from V and 5 bases from J, the junction kept 6 bases outside the gene matches. This CDR3 region has 15 residues. Per germline, CDR1 SGHTA and CDR2 FQGTGA. The DNA of the CDR3 is TGTGCCAGCAGCTTGCGACAGGGGAAAAACAATGAGCAGTTCTTC. As protein: CASSLRQGKNNEQFF.

By its share, this clone is medium-sized. In the same sample, other DNA sequences code for this CDR3. This chain connects TRBV9 to TRBJ1-3; D gene unclear. Trimming removed 0 bases from V and 3 bases from J, with 4 bases in between. The CDR3 totals 13 residues. Germline V gene lookup returns CDR1 SGDLS and CDR2 YYNGEE. The CDR3 loop reads CASSVEGGNTIYF. In DNA, the CDR3 is TGTGCCAGCAGCGTAGAAGGTGGAAACACCATATATTTT. Looking up the rest from reference TRBV9 and TRBJ1-3 gives the full variable domain: DSGVTQTPKHLITATGQRVTLRCSPRSGDLSVYWYQQSLDQGLQFLIQYYNGEERAKGNILERFSAQQFPDLHSELNLSSLELGDSALYFCASSVEGGNTIYFGEGSWLTVV.

The chain is built from TRBV28 and TRBJ1-1; tentative D call: TRBD1 (5 bases). The V end lost 7 bases, the J end lost 8 bases, and 8 bases lay between the germline ends. Germline loops: CDR1 MDHEN, CDR2 SYDVKM. There are 10 residues in the CDR3. The CDR3 loop is CASTAGEAFF. The CDR3 DNA reads TGTGCCAGCACCGCAGGGGAAGCTTTCTTT.

The V call is TRBV18, the J call TRBJ2-2; D possibly corresponds to TRBD2 (5 bases). Germline values: CDR1 KGHSH, CDR2 LQKENI. The V end was cut by 6 bases, the J end by 4 bases, with 18 bases between. The CDR3 contains 16 residues. CDR3 bases: TGTGCCAGCTCGACTAAGACAAGGTCATCCACCGGGGAGCTGTTTTTT. Translated: CASSTKTRSSTGELFF.

The chain is built from TRBV7-2 and TRBJ2-4; D remains unclear. This CDR3 is 15 amino acids long. Looked up from germline, CDR1 is SGHTA and CDR2 is FQGNSA. The V end lost 2 bases, the J end lost 0 bases, and 8 bases lay between the germline ends. The CDR3 is CASSLLGEAKNIQYF. CDR3 bases: TGTGCCAGCAGCTTATTAGGTGAAGCCAAAAACATTCAGTACTTC.

This chain links TRBV5-1 with TRBJ2-7, with 8 nucleotides matching TRBD2. CDR3 length: 16 residues. V was clipped by 0 bases and J by 7 bases; unmatched bases: 12. CDR1 and CDR2 (germline): SGHRS, YFSETQ. CDR3 nucleotides: TGCGCCAGCAGCTTGGGCCCGGGACTAGGGCCCAGGGAGCAGTACTTC. It encodes CASSLGPGLGPREQYF.

This sequence joins TRBV7-2 and TRBJ1-2; possible D gene TRBD1, 5 bases. Germline V gives CDR1 SGHTA, CDR2 FQGNSA. V was pared by 6 bases and J by 5 bases, with 10 bases between. The CDR3 has 12 residues. This CDR3 reads CASRPDRYGYTF. For the CDR3, the DNA is TGTGCCAGCAGGCCTGACAGATATGGCTACACCTTC.

The rearrangement uses TRBV12-3 or TRBV12-4 and TRBJ2-1; weak D call: TRBD2 (5 bases). The CDR3 length is 12 residues. V was cut by 5 bases and J by 9 bases, with 11 bases left in between. The CDR3 sequence: CASSPQRFEQFF. Here the CDR3 DNA reads TGTGCCAGCAGTCCTCAGCGGTTTGAGCAGTTCTTC.